A selection of T cell receptor beta chains follows, all from one sample in a study of T cells in Graves' hyperthyroidism and ophthalmopathy. TCRdb re-called the multiplex PCR reads through MiXCR, storing one row per CDR3 protein. Among a few hundred thousand distinct CDR3 sequences, 15% to 20% were seen once, and the ten largest hold roughly a sixth. What was sequenced was blood. These receptors originate from a woman between 35 and 50 years old with Graves' ophthalmopathy. Both conserved end residues are part of each CDR3. Each record gives: V gene, J gene, CDR3 protein.

V: TRBV7-9; J: TRBJ2-1; CDR3: CASSLQTSGWDEQFF
V: TRBV6-5; J: TRBJ1-6; CDR3: CASSYSLVGENNSPLHF
V: TRBV6-5; J: TRBJ2-2; CDR3: CASSYGGGELFF
V: TRBV12-3/TRBV12-4; J: TRBJ2-5; CDR3: CASTPRALAGGQETQYF
V: TRBV20-1; J: TRBJ2-5; CDR3: CSARGGETQYF
V: TRBV29-1; J: TRBJ2-7; CDR3: CSVELETYEQYF
V: TRBV7-9; J: TRBJ1-2; CDR3: CASSPIQGPDYGYTF
V: TRBV6-2/TRBV6-3; J: TRBJ2-4; CDR3: CASRDSGKNIQYF
V: TRBV25-1; J: TRBJ1-2; CDR3: CASSELQGRSYGYTF
V: TRBV30; J: TRBJ1-2; CDR3: CAWNNWDRTYGYTF
V: TRBV28; J: TRBJ2-7; CDR3: CASSSPVSVPGQGTHEQYF
V: TRBV7-9; J: TRBJ2-7; CDR3: CASSFAPLEQYF
V: TRBV20-1; J: TRBJ1-3; CDR3: CSAREHRTGGNTIYF
V: TRBV11-2; J: TRBJ2-7; CDR3: CASSQSPSYEQYF
V: TRBV24-1; J: TRBJ2-7; CDR3: CATSDSGVYEQYF
V: TRBV5-1; J: TRBJ2-7; CDR3: CASREFLAGSYEQYF
V: TRBV20-1; J: TRBJ2-5; CDR3: CSASMGETQYF
V: TRBV7-2; J: TRBJ2-5; CDR3: CASSLGGSLSETQYF
V: TRBV6-1; J: TRBJ1-1; CDR3: CASSEGYTYTEAFF
V: TRBV18; J: TRBJ2-5; CDR3: CASSPLPLAGVLPEETQYF
V: TRBV7-2; J: TRBJ2-4; CDR3: CASSLAFGRRPKNIQYF
V: TRBV11-1; J: TRBJ2-6; CDR3: CASSLSSGKSSGANVLTF
V: TRBV5-1; J: TRBJ2-2; CDR3: CASSFSSALTGELFF
V: TRBV20-1; J: TRBJ2-5; CDR3: CSASLPQETQYF
V: TRBV27; J: TRBJ1-5; CDR3: CASSFGTGDQPQHF
V: TRBV19; J: TRBJ2-2; CDR3: CASKGVSAGELFF
V: TRBV20-1; J: TRBJ1-5; CDR3: CSARGLPENQPQHF
V: TRBV4-3; J: TRBJ1-1; CDR3: CASSQQGLNTEAFF
V: TRBV3-1; J: TRBJ1-5; CDR3: CASSQDTPLPQHF
V: TRBV28; J: TRBJ1-5; CDR3: CASSPGGLRGNQPQHF
V: TRBV4-1; J: TRBJ2-7; CDR3: CASSREGGVAEQYF
V: TRBV11-2; J: TRBJ1-3; CDR3: CASSLVPRQGAPNTIYF
V: TRBV4-1; J: TRBJ1-5; CDR3: CASSPVFEGGNQPQHF
V: TRBV5-1; J: TRBJ1-1; CDR3: CASSRINGRTEAFF
V: TRBV2; J: TRBJ2-2; CDR3: CASSGRSTTGELFF
V: TRBV12-3/TRBV12-4; J: TRBJ1-2; CDR3: CASRSPGFGGYTF
V: TRBV3-1; J: TRBJ1-5; CDR3: CASSQVPSSNQPQHF
V: TRBV7-9; J: TRBJ2-2; CDR3: CASSLVGVGNTGELFF
V: TRBV29-1; J: TRBJ2-7; CDR3: CSVEGISYEQYF
V: TRBV4-2; J: TRBJ2-4; CDR3: CASSQESSGGFVPPGKNIQYF
V: TRBV6-5; J: TRBJ2-7; CDR3: CASTLGWGAGEQYF
V: TRBV12-3/TRBV12-4; J: TRBJ1-6; CDR3: CASGPGQGISPLHF
V: TRBV28; J: TRBJ2-5; CDR3: CASSLPRGGFETQYF
V: TRBV12-3/TRBV12-4; J: TRBJ2-7; CDR3: CASSPILAGEQYF
V: TRBV4-1; J: TRBJ2-7; CDR3: CASSPIGLAGGEQYF
V: TRBV6-1; J: TRBJ1-5; CDR3: CASSPGGLNTSNQPQHF
V: TRBV12-3/TRBV12-4; J: TRBJ2-7; CDR3: CASSLSRSFGTALTYEQYF
V: TRBV13; J: TRBJ2-7; CDR3: CASSTRLAGGLYEQYF
V: TRBV25-1; J: TRBJ2-7; CDR3: CASTNGGAGRAYEQYF
V: TRBV6-5; J: TRBJ1-1; CDR3: CASKTDRVVTEAFF
V: TRBV14; J: TRBJ1-1; CDR3: CASSQDRALGFTEAFF